The 5 T cell receptor beta chains below come from one sample, sequenced in a study of T cells in Graves' hyperthyroidism and ophthalmopathy. RNA transcripts were the template for amplifying TCR beta CDR3 regions. The TCR CDR3 was amplified in a first-round RT-PCR using the HTBI primer set. MiXCR, applied by TCRdb to the multiplex PCR reads, yields one record per CDR3 protein. The data contain about 720,000 distinct CDR3 sequences, around 19% of them singletons. Input material: blood. Receptors were obtained from a woman aged 45-65 years with Graves' hyperthyroidism that later progressed to Graves' ophthalmopathy.

This clonotype occurred many times. The genes are TRBV6-1 and TRBJ2-3; TRBD2 aligns across 10 bases. The CDR3 length is 18 residues. Germline V lookup: CDR1 MNHNS, CDR2 SASEGT. V lost 7 bases, J lost 0 bases, and 13 bases stayed unmatched. CDR3 protein: CASTLGASGGTSTDTQYF. DNA of the CDR3: TGTGCCAGCACCTTGGGGGCTAGCGGGGGCACTAGCACAGATACGCAGTATTTT.

V gene TRBV6-2 or TRBV6-3 combines with J gene TRBJ1-5; no reliable D call. Germline CDR1 is MNHEY and CDR2 is SVGEGT. The ends were cut back, 5 bases at V and 4 bases at J, with 9 bases in the middle. The CDR3 totals 13 residues. CDR3 nucleotide sequence: TGTGCCAGCAGTGACACAGCTAATCAGCCCCAGCATTTT. Translated, it gives CASSDTANQPQHF.

V gene TRBV20-1 combines with J gene TRBJ1-1; D gene uncertain. The CDR3 loop spans 13 amino acids. The germline gives CDR1 DFQATT, CDR2 SNEGSKA (reference sequence). The V end was cut by 1 base, the J end by 4 bases, with 10 bases between. CDR3 bases: TGCAGTGCTAGAGCTGGAGGGTTCACTGAAGCTTTCTTT. Amino acids: CSARAGGFTEAFF.

This clonotype was counted ten times or more. The chain carries TRBV11-3 and TRBJ2-1; the match to TRBD1 covers 7 bases. CDR3 length: 13 residues. Germline V gene data show CDR1 as SGHNT and CDR2 as YENEEA. V shed 4 bases and J 8 bases; nucleotides not matched to a gene: 5. CDR3 bases: TGTGCCAGCAGCTATTTAACAGGGGATGAGCAGTTCTTC. Its protein is CASSYLTGDEQFF.

This clonotype was seen only a few times. The chain carries TRBV20-1 and TRBJ2-3; 8 bases match TRBD2. Per the germline V gene, CDR1 is DFQATT and CDR2 is SNEGSKA (reference sequence). V shed 6 bases and J 4 bases; nucleotides not matched to a gene: 15. This CDR3 contains 16 residues. CDR3 coding DNA: TGCAGTGCCTTAAGCGCGGGGGGAGGTAGGGCAGATACGCAGTATTTT. Protein product: CSALSAGGGRADTQYF.